This entry lists 29 T cell receptor beta chains sequenced from one sample in a study of cytomegalovirus exposure and HLA in healthy donors. Generated by immunoSEQ multiplex PCR, the TCRdb table keeps only in-frame clones and is missing some. The data show about 78,000 clones, roughly 95% seen once. The sample taken for sequencing was PBMCs. The source is a man aged 18 to 35 in good health and CMV-seropositive.

This chain links TRBV30 with TRBJ2-1, with a possible D match to TRBD1 (6 bases). The CDR3 totals 16 residues. The ends were cut back, 3 bases at V and 0 bases at J, with 15 bases in the middle. Germline-derived CDR1 and CDR2 are GTSNPN and SVGIG (reference sequence). CDR3 region: CAWSMGAGSSYNEQFF. CDR3 nucleotides: TGTGCCTGGAGCATGGGGGCGGGCAGCTCCTACAATGAGCAGTTCTTC. Full variable domain (outside the CDR3, taken from reference TRBV30 and TRBJ2-1): SQTIHQWPATLVQPVGSPLSLECTVEGTSNPNLYWYRQAAGRGLQLLFYSVGIGQISSEVPQNLSASRPQDRQFILSSKKLLLSDSGFYLCAWSMGAGSSYNEQFFGPGTRLTVL.

V is TRBV11-2 and J is TRBJ1-1; 10 bases agree with TRBD1. After removal of 5 bases from V and 9 bases from J, the junction contained 6 bases not matched to a gene. Germline V CDR1 and CDR2: SGHAT, FQNNGV. This CDR3 region has 13 residues. In DNA form, the CDR3 reads TGTGCCAGCAGCAGGACAGGGGGGTATAAAGCTTTCTTT. This sequence encodes CASSRTGGYKAFF.

The chain employs TRBV7-9 and TRBJ2-2, with unresolved D. Trimming cost V 4 bases and J 1 base, with 7 bases left between them. CDR1 is SEHNR and CDR2 is FQNEAQ in the germline V gene (reference sequence). This CDR3 has 14 amino acids. CDR3 in DNA: TGTGCCAGCAGCTCGAGACAGAACACCGGGGAGCTGTTTTTT. It yields the protein CASSSRQNTGELFF.

The chain recombines TRBV18 with TRBJ1-2, with TRBD1 identical over 11 bases. Germline assignment: CDR1 KGHSH and CDR2 LQKENI. The CDR3 has 15 residues. Trimming at V came to 6 bases and at J to 4 bases, leaving 7 bases not matched to a gene. This CDR3 is CASSPRTGGAYGYTF. The CDR3 DNA reads as TGTGCCAGCTCCCCTCGGACAGGGGGCGCCTATGGCTACACCTTC.

The chain combines TRBV29-1 with TRBJ2-7; D is ambiguous. V was pared by 6 bases and J by 4 bases, with 7 bases between. The length of the CDR3 is 10 residues. From germline, CDR1 is SQVTM and CDR2 ANQGSEA. The CDR3 DNA follows: TGCAGCGTGCAACAGTACGAGCAGTACTTC. This codes for CSVQQYEQYF.

The J gene is TRBJ2-7, the V gene TRBV7-3; maybe TRBD2 (6 bases). V gave up 5 bases and J gave up 6 bases, with 14 bases separating them. CDR1 is SGHTA and CDR2 is FQGTGA in the germline V gene. CDR3 size: 13 residues. The CDR3 region is CASSPRWGGEQYF. The DNA for the CDR3 is TGTGCCAGCAGCCCTAGGTGGGGAGGCGAGCAGTACTTC.

The V gene is TRBV5-4, the J gene TRBJ2-3, with TRBD2 matching 10 bases. CDR1 is SGHNT and CDR2 is YYREEE in the germline V gene (reference sequence). CDR3 length equals 15 residues. V lost 4 bases, J lost 2 bases, and 4 bases stayed unmatched. The CDR3 DNA reads TGTGCCAGCAGCCAGGGACTAGCGACCACAGATACGCAGTATTTT. Amino acid sequence: CASSQGLATTDTQYF.

Only one count was recorded for this clone. The chain combines TRBV19 with TRBJ1-5; maybe TRBD1 (6 bases). From germline, CDR1 is LNHDA and CDR2 SQIVND (reference sequence). V lost 5 bases and J 6 bases, leaving 14 bases between the germline ends. The length of the CDR3 is 14 residues. CDR3 region: CASSEDRTLQPQHF. CDR3 DNA sequence: TGTGCCAGTAGTGAGGACAGAACTCTTCAGCCCCAGCATTTT.

This chain links TRBV13 with TRBJ2-5, with 13 nucleotides matching TRBD2. The CDR3 totals 14 residues. V trimming: 5 bases; J trimming: 4 bases; junction bases outside the gene matches: 1. Germline V CDR1 and CDR2: PRHDT, FYEKMQ (reference sequence). The CDR3 loop reads CASSRLAGGETQYF. CDR3 in DNA: TGTGCCAGCAGCAGACTAGCGGGAGGAGAGACCCAGTACTTC.

The gene calls are TRBV10-1 and TRBJ2-1; a weak D match, TRBD1 (5 bases). Germline V gene sequence: CDR1 WNHNN, CDR2 SYGVQD (reference sequence). This CDR3 spans 17 amino acids. V shed 3 bases and J shed 4 bases, with 19 bases lying between them. This CDR3 is CASSDRPRLRGYNEQFF. In DNA form, the CDR3 reads TGCGCCAGCAGTGACCGACCGCGGTTAAGGGGTTACAATGAGCAGTTCTTC.

This clone was counted once. V usage is TRBV5-5 and J usage is TRBJ2-7, with D maybe TRBD1 (6 bases). The CDR3 has 12 residues. Trimming pared 4 bases from V and 5 bases from J, leaving 10 bases between. Germline V gene lookup returns CDR1 SGHKS and CDR2 YYEKEE (reference sequence). The DNA for the CDR3 is TGTGCCAGCAGCACAGGGTTTAACGAGCAGTACTTC. This gives the protein CASSTGFNEQYF.

This clone is a singleton in its sample. This chain uses TRBV27 with TRBJ1-1, with TRBD1 matching over 7 bases. V lost 6 bases, J lost 4 bases, and 11 bases stayed unmatched. The CDR3 totals 15 residues. Germline CDR1 reads MNHEY; CDR2 reads SMNVEV (reference sequence). CDR3 in amino acids: CASSDSADRATEAFF. In DNA, the CDR3 is TGTGCCAGCAGCGACTCAGCAGACAGGGCCACTGAAGCTTTCTTT.

V and J are TRBV27 and TRBJ2-7; TRBD2 agrees at 11 bases. Trimming removed 5 bases from V and 4 bases from J; junction bases left unmatched: 10. Germline values: CDR1 MNHEY, CDR2 SMNVEV (reference sequence). This CDR3 comprises 16 residues. The CDR3 DNA is TGTGCCAGCAGTGGGAGACTAGCGGGAAGTTTTTACGAGCAGTACTTC. Its protein is CASSGRLAGSFYEQYF.

The V gene is TRBV5-1, the J gene TRBJ1-1; perhaps TRBD1 as D (5 bases). The V gene lost 3 bases and the J gene lost 1 base, with 13 bases spanning the gap. Germline CDR1 and CDR2: SGHRS and YFSETQ. This CDR3 is built from 15 residues. As DNA, the CDR3 is TGCGCCAGCAGCTCCGGGGGGGGTGAGAACACTGAAGCTTTCTTT. It encodes CASSSGGGENTEAFF.

This clone was recorded only once. The chain links TRBV6-1 to TRBJ2-3; TRBD1 agrees at 7 bases. The V gene end was trimmed by 7 bases and the J gene end by 7 bases; junction bases not matched to a gene: 8. The CDR3 is made up of 13 amino acids. Per germline, CDR1 MNHNS and CDR2 SASEGT. The DNA of the CDR3 is TGTGCCAGCACCACGGACAGGACAAATACGCAGTATTTT. Translated, it gives CASTTDRTNTQYF.

This clone was observed once. V and J are TRBV30 and TRBJ2-1, with 8 bases lining up with TRBD2. V lost 1 base to trimming and J lost 3 bases; unmatched junction nucleotides: 8. The CDR3 is 16 amino acids. The germline V gene has CDR1 GTSNPN and CDR2 SVGIG (reference sequence). The CDR3 sequence: CAWSASGLARYNEQFF. The CDR3 DNA is TGTGCCTGGAGTGCTAGCGGGTTAGCCCGCTACAATGAGCAGTTCTTC.

V usage is TRBV11-2 and J usage is TRBJ1-2; no definite D call. The CDR3 totals 14 residues. Germline V CDR1 and CDR2: SGHAT, FQNNGV. Deletions cut 4 bases from V and 4 bases from J, with 13 bases between. CDR3 loop: CASSSLRTLYGYTF. CDR3 coding DNA: TGTGCCAGCAGCTCCCTGCGCACCCTCTATGGCTACACCTTC.

The chain employs TRBV6-5 and TRBJ2-7; the match to TRBD1 covers 9 bases. V lost 2 bases and J lost 0; bases outside the gene matches: 2. Germline CDR1 MNHEY, CDR2 SVGAGI. The CDR3 consists of 15 residues. CDR3 in amino acids: CASSYQGQGSYEQYF. The DNA of the CDR3 is TGTGCCAGCAGTTACCAGGGACAGGGCTCCTACGAGCAGTACTTC.

V and J are TRBV4-1 and TRBJ2-1; D gene unclear. The CDR3 is 12 residues long. The germline V and J ends were trimmed by 4 bases and 4 bases, with 5 bases remaining between them. Germline-derived CDR1 and CDR2 are MGHRA and YSYEKL. The CDR3 nucleotides are TGCGCCAGCAGCCTACAGTACAATGAGCAGTTCTTC. It translates to CASSLQYNEQFF.

The chain is built from TRBV11-1 and TRBJ2-4, with 7 positions matching TRBD2. The germline CDR1 and CDR2 sequences are SGHAT and FQDESV (reference sequence). J was trimmed by 0 bases and V by 5 bases; bases with no gene match: 4. The CDR3 is made up of 15 amino acids. The CDR3 loop is CASSPWGGAKNIQYF. Written as DNA, the CDR3 is TGTGCCAGCAGCCCCTGGGGGGGAGCCAAAAACATTCAGTACTTC.

J is TRBJ2-7 and V is TRBV30; D possibly corresponds to TRBD2 (7 bases). The CDR3 loop spans 16 amino acids. Per germline, CDR1 GTSNPN and CDR2 SVGIG (reference sequence). V was cut by 5 bases and J by 0 bases, with 20 bases left in between. The CDR3 sequence: CAWGGGWREISYEQYF. CDR3 nucleotides: TGTGCCTGGGGGGGCGGATGGCGGGAGATCTCCTACGAGCAGTACTTC.

The chain carries TRBV7-6 and TRBJ2-7; D is unclear. The CDR3 totals 13 residues. V lost 5 bases, J lost 2 bases, and 10 bases lay in between. The germline gives CDR1 SGHVS, CDR2 FNYEAQ. CDR3 in DNA: TGTGCCAGCAGCAATGACTGGGCCTACGAGCAGTACTTC. Its translation: CASSNDWAYEQYF.

The DNA for the CDR3 is TGCGCCAGCGCACCTCCAACGGGGTACGAGCAGTACTTC. Translating gives CASAPPTGYEQYF. This chain connects TRBV5-1 to TRBJ2-7; possible D gene TRBD2, 5 bases. The CDR3 consists of 13 residues. The germline gives CDR1 SGHRS, CDR2 YFSETQ. The V and J ends lost 7 bases and 4 bases respectively, with 15 bases between them.

DNA of the CDR3: TGTGCCAGCAGTTCGGGACTAGCGGGATTTGGTCACAATGAGCAGTTCTTC. Translation gives CASSSGLAGFGHNEQFF. This chain links TRBV28 with TRBJ2-1; TRBD2 agrees at 13 bases. V shed 4 bases and J 5 bases; nucleotides not matched to a gene: 8. This CDR3 has 17 residues. Per germline, CDR1 MDHEN and CDR2 SYDVKM.

J is TRBJ2-7 and V is TRBV28, with a possible D match to TRBD2 (5 bases). The germline gives CDR1 MDHEN, CDR2 SYDVKM. The CDR3 loop spans 15 amino acids. Trimming stripped 4 bases from V and 4 bases from J, with 17 bases between. In nucleotides, the CDR3 is TGTGCCAGCAGTTCCCGGACGGGGTCAGAGTACGAGCAGTACTTC. Protein sequence: CASSSRTGSEYEQYF.

J is TRBJ2-1 and V is TRBV28, with 8 nucleotides matching TRBD2. This CDR3 region has 14 residues. V shed 3 bases, J shed 6 bases, and the junction held 4 bases outside the gene matches. The germline gives CDR1 MDHEN, CDR2 SYDVKM. CDR3 sequence (DNA): TGTGCCAGCAGTTTCACCGGACTAGCCAATGAGCAGTTCTTC. The encoded protein is CASSFTGLANEQFF.

The chain links TRBV12-5 to TRBJ2-5, with TRBD1 matching over 8 bases. The CDR3 length is 17 residues. Germline values: CDR1 LGHNT, CDR2 FRNRAP. V dropped 1 base and J dropped 4; count of bases not matched to a gene: 11. The CDR3 DNA is TGTGCTAGTGGTTTGGATTGTCCAGGACAGGGTGTAGAGACCCAGTACTTC. Its translation is CASGLDCPGQGVETQYF. The complete variable domain, with remaining parts taken from reference TRBV12-5 and TRBJ2-5, reads DARVTQTPRHKVTEMGQEVTMRCQPILGHNTVFWYRQTMMQGLELLAYFRNRAPLDDSGMPKDRFSAEMPDATLATLKIQPSEPRDSAVYFCASGLDCPGQGVETQYFGPGTRLLVL.

V gene TRBV21-1 combines with J gene TRBJ2-7; the table gives TRBD2 as D, unverified against the DNA. TRBV21-1 is marked as a pseudogene. The CDR3 is 18 residues long. This chain's CDR3 is CASSKSRGGDDRAYEQYF. CDR3 coding DNA: TGTGCCAGCAGCAAAAGTAGGGGGGGTGACGATAGGGCCTACGAGCAGTACTTC.

The rearrangement uses TRBV6-1 and TRBJ2-3; 15 positions agree with TRBD2. The germline CDR1 and CDR2 sequences are MNHNS and SASEGT. This CDR3 is built from 19 residues. V shed 4 bases, J shed 2 bases, and the junction held 10 bases outside the gene matches. The CDR3 DNA is TGTGCCAGCAGTGTATACCCAGGGACTAGCGGGAGGTCCACAGATACGCAGTATTTT. This translates into CASSVYPGTSGRSTDTQYF.